This TCR beta chain comes out of a study of blood T cell repertoires in COVID-19. Study overall: The samples span acute and convalescent COVID-19 from the United States, Italy and Spain. The analysed material was cDNA or gDNA that came from T cells, B-cell-depleted T cells, or PBMCs.

Under the authors' procedure: Estimated nucleated cell counts came from reference gene primer amplification. Repertoires were generated with immunoSEQ multiplex PCR, while TCRdb's copy carries only in-frame clones and drops some. Clone size and the V and J calls come from that table; the DNA yielded D and trimming. The table shows roughly 200,000 clones, with approximately 85% occurring only once. The CDR3 spans 16 residues. Looked up from germline, CDR1 is LGHDT and CDR2 is YNNKEL (reference sequence). The V and J ends lost 7 bases and 0 bases respectively, with 19 bases between them. The sequence was obtained from a man in his sixties with acute or convalescent COVID-19. The chain carries TRBV3-1 (or the pseudogene TRBV3-2) and TRBJ2-7, with D maybe TRBD1 (6 bases). Sample: peripheral blood. This CDR3 is CASNTGPYLRSYEQYF. As DNA, the CDR3 is TGTGCCAGCAACACAGGGCCCTACCTACGCTCCTACGAGCAGTACTTC.